This T cell receptor (beta chain) was identified during a study of regulatory T cells in long-lasting Graves disease. Arm-PCR of CDR3 regions and iRepertoire HTBI primers were used to build TCR beta libraries. TCRdb independently ran MiXCR on the multiplex PCR reads; one entry per CDR3 protein. This sample has about 420,000 distinct CDR3 sequences, with less than 20% found just once. The time point here: newly diagnosed GD, antithyroid drugs for less than 3 months. There was RNA extracted from PBMCs, and the TCR library was made from it. This clonotype was found many times. Another study also made use of these data, one on T cells in Graves' hyperthyroidism and ophthalmopathy.

The receptor's source is a woman aged 18-35 years with Graves disease. The sample here was peripheral blood mononuclear cells (PBMCs), taken at new diagnosis, from a patient treated with antithyroid drugs.

CDR3 sequence reads: CASSPLRGVHNEQFF. The CDR3 region has the DNA TGTGCCAGCAGCCCTCTTAGGGGAGTTCACAATGAGCAGTTCTTC. The J gene is TRBJ2-1, the V gene TRBV11-3, with D perhaps being TRBD1 or TRBD2 (5 bases each). The CDR3 runs 15 residues. Trimming pared 5 bases from V and 5 bases from J, leaving 16 bases between. Germline CDR1 and CDR2: SGHNT and YENEEA.